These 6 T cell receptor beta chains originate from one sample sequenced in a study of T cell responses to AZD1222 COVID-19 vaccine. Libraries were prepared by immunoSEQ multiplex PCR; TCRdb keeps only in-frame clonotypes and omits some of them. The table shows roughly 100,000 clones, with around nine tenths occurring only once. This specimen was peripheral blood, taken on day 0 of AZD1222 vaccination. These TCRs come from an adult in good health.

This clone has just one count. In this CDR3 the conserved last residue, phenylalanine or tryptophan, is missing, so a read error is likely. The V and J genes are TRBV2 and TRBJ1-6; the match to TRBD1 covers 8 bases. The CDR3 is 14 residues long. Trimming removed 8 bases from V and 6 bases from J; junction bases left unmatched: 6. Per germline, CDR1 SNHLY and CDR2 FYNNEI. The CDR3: CASSSQGANSPLHL. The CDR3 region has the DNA TGTGCCAGCTCTTCCCAGGGGGCTAATTCACCCCTCCACCTT.

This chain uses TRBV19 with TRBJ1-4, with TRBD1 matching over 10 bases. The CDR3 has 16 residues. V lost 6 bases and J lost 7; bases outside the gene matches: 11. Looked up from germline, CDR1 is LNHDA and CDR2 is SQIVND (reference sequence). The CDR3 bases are TGTGCCAGTAGGGGGGACAGGGGAGGGGATTTTGAAAAACTGTTTTTT. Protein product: CASRGDRGGDFEKLFF.

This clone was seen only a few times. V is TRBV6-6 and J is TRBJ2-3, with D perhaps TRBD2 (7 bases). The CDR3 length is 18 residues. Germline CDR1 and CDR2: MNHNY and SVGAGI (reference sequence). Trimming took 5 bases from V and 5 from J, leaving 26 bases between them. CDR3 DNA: TGTGCCAGCAGTCAACGGGAGCGGACTAGTGGGGGCGTAGATACGCAGTATTTT. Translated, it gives CASSQRERTSGGVDTQYF.

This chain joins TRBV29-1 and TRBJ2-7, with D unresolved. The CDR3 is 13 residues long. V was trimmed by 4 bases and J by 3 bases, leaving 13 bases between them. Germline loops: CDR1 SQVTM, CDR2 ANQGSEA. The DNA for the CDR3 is TGCAGCGTTGCCCCGTTACAAGACTACGAGCAGTACTTC. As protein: CSVAPLQDYEQYF.

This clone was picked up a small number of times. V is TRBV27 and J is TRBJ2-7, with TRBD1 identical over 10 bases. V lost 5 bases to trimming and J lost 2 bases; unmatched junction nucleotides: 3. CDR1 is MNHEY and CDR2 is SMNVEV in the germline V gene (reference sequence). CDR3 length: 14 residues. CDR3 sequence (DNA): TGTGCCAGCAGTATAGACAGGGGGCCCTACGAGCAGTACTTC. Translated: CASSIDRGPYEQYF.

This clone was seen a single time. This chain's CDR3 is CASRTPDRGEEKLFF. The CDR3 bases are TGTGCCAGTAGGACGCCGGACAGGGGCGAAGAAAAACTGTTTTTT. The V gene is TRBV19, the J gene TRBJ1-4, with 9 bases aligning to TRBD1. The germline V gene encodes CDR1 LNHDA and CDR2 SQIVND (reference sequence). The CDR3 covers 15 residues. The V segment lost 6 bases and the J segment 8 bases; nucleotides outside the gene matches: 10.